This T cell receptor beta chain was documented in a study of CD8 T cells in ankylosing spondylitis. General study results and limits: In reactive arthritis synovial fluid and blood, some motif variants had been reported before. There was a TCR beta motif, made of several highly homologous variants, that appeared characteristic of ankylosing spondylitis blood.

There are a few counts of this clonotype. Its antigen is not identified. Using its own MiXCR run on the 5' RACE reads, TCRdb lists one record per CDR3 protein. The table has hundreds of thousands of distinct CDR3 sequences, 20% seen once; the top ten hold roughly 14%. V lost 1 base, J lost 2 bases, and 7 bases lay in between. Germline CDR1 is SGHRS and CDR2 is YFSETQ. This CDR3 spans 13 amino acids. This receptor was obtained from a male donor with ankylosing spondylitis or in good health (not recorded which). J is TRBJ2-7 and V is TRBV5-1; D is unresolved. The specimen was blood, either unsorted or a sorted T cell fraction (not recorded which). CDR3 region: CASSLNGPYEQYF. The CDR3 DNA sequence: TGCGCCAGCAGCTTGAACGGACCCTACGAGCAGTACTTC.